The rows below give T cell receptor beta chains drawn from one sample of a study of response to subunit inactivated influenza vaccine. Each CDR3 protein gets one entry after TCRdb re-called the RT-PCR reads with MiXCR. The table includes about 500,000 distinct CDR3 sequences, 15% to 20% detected once. Sequencing used CD4+ T cells sorted from PBMCs, obtained roughly 24 months after vaccination. These receptors were taken from a man aged 50-75 years who received an inactivated influenza vaccine. The CDR3 runs from the conserved cysteine through the conserved F or W. D genes are given only for firm matches. Clone size appears in some rows only: once, few, many, or a class for an expanded clone.

d_call j_call v_call clone_size cdr3_aa cdr3_nt
TRBD1 TRBJ1-5 TRBV2 NA CASSAGTANSNQPQHF TGTGCCAGCAGCGCCGGGACAGCTAATAGCAATCAGCCCCAGCATTTT
NA TRBJ2-7 TRBV7-9 NA CASSLVVRESSYEQYF TGTGCCAGCAGCTTAGTGGTTCGGGAGAGCTCCTACGAGCAGTACTTC
NA TRBJ1-5 TRBV7-2 many CASSLGYQPQHF TGTGCCAGCAGCTTAGGATATCAGCCCCAGCATTTT
NA TRBJ1-5 TRBV18 NA CASSQQQVNQPQHF TGTGCCAGCTCACAACAACAGGTCAATCAGCCCCAGCATTTT
NA TRBJ2-7 TRBV10-3 few CAISEGSYEQYF TGTGCCATCAGTGAGGGATCCTACGAGCAGTACTTC
NA TRBJ2-2 TRBV11-2 many CASSRRPEGSGNTGELFF TGTGCCAGCAGCCGCCGTCCGGAGGGGAGTGGGAACACCGGGGAGCTGTTTTTT
NA TRBJ1-1 TRBV7-2 NA CASSTRNGAEAFF TGTGCCAGCAGCACCCGGAATGGGGCTGAAGCTTTCTTT
NA TRBJ2-1 TRBV6-2/TRBV6-3 few CASSPLSEQFF TGTGCCAGCAGCCCTCTTAGTGAGCAGTTCTTC
NA TRBJ1-2 TRBV12-3/TRBV12-4 NA CASRKRDLHGYTF TGTGCCAGCAGGAAACGGGACCTCCATGGCTACACCTTC
NA TRBJ2-5 TRBV12-3/TRBV12-4 NA CASSLEPNQETQYF TGTGCCAGCAGTTTAGAACCGAACCAAGAGACCCAGTACTTC
NA TRBJ1-1 TRBV10-3 NA CAISAHRDTEAFF TGTGCCATCAGCGCCCACAGGGACACTGAAGCTTTCTTT
NA TRBJ2-1 TRBV20-1 few CSARRLRAASSYNEQFF TGCAGTGCTAGAAGACTCCGAGCAGCAAGCTCCTACAATGAGCAGTTCTTC
NA TRBJ1-1 TRBV18 NA CASSLRDPGTEAFF TGTGCCAGCTCACTCCGGGACCCGGGCACTGAAGCTTTCTTT
NA TRBJ2-2 TRBV18 NA CASSPQPGSNGELFF TGTGCCAGCTCACCTCAACCCGGGTCCAACGGGGAGCTGTTTTTT
NA TRBJ1-2 TRBV29-1 NA CSVLDRAFDYGYTF TGCAGCGTTTTGGACCGGGCTTTTGACTATGGCTACACCTTC
TRBD2 TRBJ2-5 TRBV7-7 NA CASSFGLAEQETQYF TGTGCTAGCAGCTTTGGGCTAGCGGAGCAAGAGACCCAGTACTTC
NA TRBJ2-6 TRBV19 NA CASSIVLTSGANVLTF TGTGCCAGTAGTATCGTCCTTACCTCTGGGGCCAACGTCCTGACTTTC
NA TRBJ1-2 TRBV6-6 NA CASGEQTNYGYTF TGTGCCAGCGGGGAACAGACCAACTATGGCTACACCTTC
TRBD1 TRBJ1-5 TRBV20-1 few CSARPGGRSDQPQHF TGCAGTGCTAGGCCAGGGGGTCGGAGCGATCAGCCCCAGCATTTT
NA TRBJ1-2 TRBV2 NA CASSASELYGYTF TGTGCCAGCAGTGCCTCCGAACTCTATGGCTACACCTTC
NA TRBJ2-5 TRBV29-1 NA CSVATGGWVTQYF TGCAGCGTTGCCACCGGGGGCTGGGTGACCCAGTACTTC
NA TRBJ2-2 TRBV11-2 NA CASRGLSNTGELFF TGTGCCTCCAGGGGACTCTCGAACACCGGGGAGCTGTTTTTT
TRBD2 TRBJ2-3 TRBV15 many CATSRVQRGTQYF TGTGCCACCAGCAGAGTTCAGCGGGGTACGCAGTATTTT
TRBD1 TRBJ2-3 TRBV6-2/TRBV6-3 few CASSYPTGGTDTQYF TGTGCCAGCAGTTACCCGACAGGGGGCACAGATACGCAGTATTTT
TRBD2 TRBJ2-7 TRBV20-1 few CSASNSGRAYEQYF TGCAGTGCTAGTAATAGCGGGAGGGCCTACGAGCAGTACTTC
TRBD1 TRBJ2-1 TRBV20-1 few CSASQFLGTGYYNEQFF TGCAGTGCTAGTCAATTTTTGGGGACAGGGTACTACAATGAGCAGTTCTTC
NA TRBJ1-6 TRBV6-1 few CASSPRAFQGNSPLHF TGTGCCAGCAGCCCACGGGCCTTCCAGGGGAATTCACCCCTCCACTTT
NA TRBJ1-5 TRBV19 few CASSIEGKGTPQHF TGTGCCAGTAGTATAGAAGGGAAGGGGACGCCCCAGCATTTT
NA TRBJ2-1 TRBV11-1 few CASRASRGAAVEQFF TGTGCCAGCAGGGCCTCAAGGGGCGCGGCTGTTGAGCAGTTCTTC
NA TRBJ2-2 TRBV20-1 many CSARWQNTGELFF TGCAGTGCTAGGTGGCAGAACACCGGGGAGCTGTTTTTT
NA TRBJ2-1 TRBV29-1 few CSAGAGRNEQFF TGCAGCGCTGGGGCAGGGCGCAATGAGCAGTTCTTC
NA TRBJ2-1 TRBV5-1 few CASSNLIDSYNEQFF TGCGCCAGCAGCAACCTCATTGACTCCTACAATGAGCAGTTCTTC
NA TRBJ2-2 TRBV10-3 few CATSPGLGNTGELFF TGTGCCACCTCCCCAGGGTTGGGGAACACCGGGGAGCTGTTTTTT
NA TRBJ2-2 TRBV7-2 NA CASSLGSLLAPGELFF TGTGCCAGCAGCTTAGGTTCTCTCCTAGCCCCCGGGGAGCTGTTTTTT
NA TRBJ1-1 TRBV12-3/TRBV12-4 many CASTRPAGRHTEAFF TGTGCCAGCACCCGCCCTGCAGGGCGGCACACTGAAGCTTTCTTT
TRBD1 TRBJ1-1 TRBV4-3 few CASSQGTGETEAFF TGCGCCAGCAGCCAGGGGACAGGGGAGACTGAAGCTTTCTTT
NA TRBJ2-3 TRBV6-5 many CASSYGGSTDTQYF TGTGCCAGCAGTTACGGGGGCTCCACAGATACGCAGTATTTT
NA TRBJ2-3 TRBV28 NA CASSAPGGSSDTQYF TGTGCCAGCAGTGCCCCTGGCGGCTCCTCAGATACGCAGTATTTT
NA TRBJ1-5 TRBV7-2 NA CASSLAGARNQPQHF TGTGCCAGCAGCTTAGCAGGGGCCCGCAATCAGCCCCAGCATTTT
NA TRBJ1-6 TRBV6-1 many CASSATSRVDSPLHF TGTGCCAGCAGTGCCACCAGCAGGGTGGATTCACCCCTCCACTTT
NA TRBJ2-7 TRBV7-8 few CASSLADPPRAYEQYF TGTGCCAGCAGCTTAGCCGACCCCCCGAGGGCCTACGAGCAGTACTTC
TRBD2 TRBJ2-7 TRBV6-2/TRBV6-3 few CASTPGLAGLPYEQYF TGTGCCAGCACCCCTGGACTAGCGGGCCTTCCCTACGAGCAGTACTTC
TRBD2 TRBJ2-1 TRBV2 NA CASGRASNEQFF TGTGCCAGCGGGAGGGCCTCCAATGAGCAGTTCTTC
NA TRBJ2-5 TRBV12-3/TRBV12-4 many CASSLGQGWETQYF TGTGCCAGCAGTTTAGGGCAGGGATGGGAGACCCAGTACTTC
NA TRBJ2-5 TRBV30 NA CAWSEGRRPSGAQYF TGTGCCTGGAGTGAGGGCAGGCGACCATCAGGGGCCCAGTACTTC
NA TRBJ2-6 TRBV12-3/TRBV12-4 NA CASSLVRGHVSGANVLTF TGTGCCAGCAGTTTGGTCCGGGGGCACGTTTCTGGGGCCAACGTCCTGACTTTC